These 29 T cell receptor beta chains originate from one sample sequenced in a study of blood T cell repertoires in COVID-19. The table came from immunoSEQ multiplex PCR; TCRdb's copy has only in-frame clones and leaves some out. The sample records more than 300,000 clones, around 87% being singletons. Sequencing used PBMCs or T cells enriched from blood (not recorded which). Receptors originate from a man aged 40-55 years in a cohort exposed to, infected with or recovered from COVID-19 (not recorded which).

The CDR3 bases are TGCGCCAGCAGCGCGACAGGGGACCAAGAGACCCAGTACTTC. As protein: CASSATGDQETQYF. The V and J genes are TRBV4-1 and TRBJ2-5; TRBD1 matches at 8 bases. Germline V gene sequence: CDR1 MGHRA, CDR2 YSYEKL. Trimming cost V 5 bases and J 0 bases; bases outside gene matches: 2. This CDR3 has 14 amino acids.

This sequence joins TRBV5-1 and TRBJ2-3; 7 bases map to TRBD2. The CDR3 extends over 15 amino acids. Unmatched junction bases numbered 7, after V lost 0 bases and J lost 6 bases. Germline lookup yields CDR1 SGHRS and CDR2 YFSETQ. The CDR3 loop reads CASSLAGGFRDTQYF. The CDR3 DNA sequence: TGCGCCAGCAGCTTGGCCGGGGGGTTTCGCGATACGCAGTATTTT.

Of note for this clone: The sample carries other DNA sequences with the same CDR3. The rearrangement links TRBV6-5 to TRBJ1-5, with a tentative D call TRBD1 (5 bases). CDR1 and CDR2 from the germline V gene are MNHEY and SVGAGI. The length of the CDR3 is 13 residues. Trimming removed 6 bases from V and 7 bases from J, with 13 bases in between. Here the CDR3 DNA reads TGTGCCAGCAGAGGGCAGGGTGGACAGCCCCAGCATTTT. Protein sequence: CASRGQGGQPQHF.

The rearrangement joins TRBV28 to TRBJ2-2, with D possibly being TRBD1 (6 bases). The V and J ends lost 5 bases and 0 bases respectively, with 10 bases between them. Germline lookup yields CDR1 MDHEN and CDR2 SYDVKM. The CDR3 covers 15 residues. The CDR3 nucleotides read TGTGCCAGCAGTACACAGGGCACGAACACCGGGGAGCTGTTTTTT. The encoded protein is CASSTQGTNTGELFF. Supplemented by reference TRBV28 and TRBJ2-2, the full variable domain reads DVKVTQSSRYLVKRTGEKVFLECVQDMDHENMFWYRQDPGLGLRLIYFSYDVKMKEKGDIPEGYSVSREKKERFSLILESASTNQTSMYLCASSTQGTNTGELFFGEGSRLTVL.

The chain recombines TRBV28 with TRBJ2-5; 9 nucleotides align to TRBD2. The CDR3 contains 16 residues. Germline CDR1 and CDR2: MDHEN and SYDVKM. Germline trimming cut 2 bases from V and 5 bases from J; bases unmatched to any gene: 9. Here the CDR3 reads CASSLGLARGEETQYF. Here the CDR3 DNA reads TGTGCCAGCAGTTTAGGACTAGCGCGAGGGGAGGAGACCCAGTACTTC.

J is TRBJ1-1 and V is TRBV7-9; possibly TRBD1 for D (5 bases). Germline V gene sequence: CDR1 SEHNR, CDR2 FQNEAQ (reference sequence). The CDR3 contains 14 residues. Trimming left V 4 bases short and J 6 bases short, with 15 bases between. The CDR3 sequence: CASSSPGGFSEAFF. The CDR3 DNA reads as TGTGCCAGCAGCTCCCCGGGGGGTTTCTCTGAAGCTTTCTTT.

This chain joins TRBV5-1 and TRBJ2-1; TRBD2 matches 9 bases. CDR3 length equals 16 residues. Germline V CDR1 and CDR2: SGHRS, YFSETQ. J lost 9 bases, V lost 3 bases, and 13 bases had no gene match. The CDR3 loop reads CASSWSGRRRRSEQFF. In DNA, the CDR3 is TGCGCCAGCAGCTGGAGCGGGAGGCGACGTCGGAGTGAGCAGTTCTTC.

The CDR3 sequence is CASSPRTDLAKNIQYF. The CDR3 DNA is TGCGCCAGCAGCCCGAGGACAGATCTAGCCAAAAACATTCAGTACTTC. This sequence joins TRBV5-1 and TRBJ2-4; D possibly corresponds to TRBD1 (6 bases). CDR3 size: 16 residues. V was trimmed by 4 bases and J by 0 bases, leaving 14 bases between them. From germline, CDR1 is SGHRS and CDR2 YFSETQ.

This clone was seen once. The CDR3 here is CASRNPGQGGFGGELFF. The CDR3 nucleotides are TGTGCCAGCAGGAACCCGGGACAGGGAGGGTTTGGCGGGGAGCTGTTTTTT. The chain links TRBV28 to TRBJ2-2; 9 bases are shared with TRBD1. V lost 6 bases, J lost 7 bases, and 15 bases stayed unmatched. Germline V gene sequence: CDR1 MDHEN, CDR2 SYDVKM. CDR3 length: 17 amino acids.

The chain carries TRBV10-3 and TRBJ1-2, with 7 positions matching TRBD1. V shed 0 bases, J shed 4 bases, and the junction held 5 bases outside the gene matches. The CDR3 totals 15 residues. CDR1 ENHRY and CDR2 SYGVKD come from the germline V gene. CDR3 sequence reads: CAISESGGQLYGYTF. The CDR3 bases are TGTGCCATCAGTGAGTCGGGGGGACAGCTCTATGGCTACACCTTC.

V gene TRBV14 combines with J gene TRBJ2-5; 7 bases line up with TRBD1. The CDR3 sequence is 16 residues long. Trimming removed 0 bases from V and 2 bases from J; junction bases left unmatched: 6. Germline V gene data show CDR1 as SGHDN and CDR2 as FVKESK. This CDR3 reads CASSQDDRVPQETQYF. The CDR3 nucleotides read TGTGCCAGCAGCCAAGATGACAGGGTCCCGCAAGAGACCCAGTACTTC.

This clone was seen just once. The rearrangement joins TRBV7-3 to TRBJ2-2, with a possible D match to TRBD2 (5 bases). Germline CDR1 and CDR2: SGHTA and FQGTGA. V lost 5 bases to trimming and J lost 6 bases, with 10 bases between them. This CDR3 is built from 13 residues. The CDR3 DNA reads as TGTGCCAGCAGCCAGGAGAGGGCCGGGGAGCTGTTTTTT. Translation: CASSQERAGELFF.

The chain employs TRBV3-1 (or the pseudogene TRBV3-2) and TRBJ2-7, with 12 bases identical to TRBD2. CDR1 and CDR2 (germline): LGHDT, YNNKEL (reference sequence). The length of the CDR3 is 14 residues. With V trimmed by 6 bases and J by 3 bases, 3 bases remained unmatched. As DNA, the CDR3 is TGTGCCAGCAGACCGACTAGCGGGAGCTACGAGCAGTACTTC. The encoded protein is CASRPTSGSYEQYF.

CDR3 sequence reads: CASSRNPGQGKGGYTF. In DNA, the CDR3 is TGTGCCAGCTCGAGAAATCCGGGACAGGGAAAGGGTGGCTACACCTTC. The chain recombines TRBV25-1 with TRBJ1-2; 9 positions match TRBD1. CDR1 MGHDK and CDR2 SYGVNS come from the germline V gene. Losses at the gene ends were 8 bases for V and 7 bases for J; bases not matched to a gene: 17. The CDR3 sequence is 16 residues long.

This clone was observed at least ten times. CDR3 residues: CASSYKGLATEQFF. The DNA for the CDR3 is TGTGCCAGCAGTTACAAGGGACTAGCCACTGAGCAGTTCTTC. V gene TRBV6-2 or TRBV6-3 combines with J gene TRBJ2-1; 9 bases are a match to TRBD2. Germline V gives CDR1 MNHEY, CDR2 SVGEGT. This CDR3 comprises 14 residues. The V gene end was trimmed by 2 bases and the J gene end by 9 bases; junction bases not matched to a gene: 5.

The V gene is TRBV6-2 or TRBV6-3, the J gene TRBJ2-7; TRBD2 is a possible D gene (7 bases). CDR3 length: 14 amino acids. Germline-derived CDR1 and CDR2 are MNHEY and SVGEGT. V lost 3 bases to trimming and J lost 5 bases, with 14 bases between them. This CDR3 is CASSYGGARDEQYF. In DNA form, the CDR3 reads TGTGCCAGCAGTTATGGGGGGGCGCGAGACGAGCAGTACTTC.

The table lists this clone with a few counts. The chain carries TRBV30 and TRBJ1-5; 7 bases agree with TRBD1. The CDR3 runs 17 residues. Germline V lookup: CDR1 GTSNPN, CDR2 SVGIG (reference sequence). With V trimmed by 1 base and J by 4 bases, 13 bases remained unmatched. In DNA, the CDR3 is TGTGCCTGGAGTGCCAGAGGGGAGTGGACAGGTAATCAGCCCCAGCATTTT. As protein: CAWSARGEWTGNQPQHF.

The CDR3 region has the DNA TGTGCCAGCACCGAACAGGGTTCTAATGAAAAACTGTTTTTT. It specifies CASTEQGSNEKLFF. The chain is built from TRBV7-8 and TRBJ1-4, with D maybe TRBD1 (6 bases). Looked up from germline, CDR1 is SGHVS and CDR2 is FQNEAQ. This CDR3 comprises 14 residues. V was trimmed by 7 bases and J by 3 bases, leaving 12 bases between them.

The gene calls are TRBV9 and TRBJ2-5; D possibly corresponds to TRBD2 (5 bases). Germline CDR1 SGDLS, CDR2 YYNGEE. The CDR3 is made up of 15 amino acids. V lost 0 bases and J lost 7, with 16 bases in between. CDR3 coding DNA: TGTGCCAGCAGCGTAGATGAGGGCTACTTGGGGACCCAGTACTTC. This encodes CASSVDEGYLGTQYF.

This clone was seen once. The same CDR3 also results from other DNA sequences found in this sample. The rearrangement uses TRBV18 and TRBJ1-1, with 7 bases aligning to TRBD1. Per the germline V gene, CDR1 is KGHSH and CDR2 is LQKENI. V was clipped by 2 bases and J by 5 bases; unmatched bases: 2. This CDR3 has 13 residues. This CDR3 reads CASSPDRATEAFF. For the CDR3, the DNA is TGTGCCAGCTCACCAGACAGGGCTACTGAAGCTTTCTTT.

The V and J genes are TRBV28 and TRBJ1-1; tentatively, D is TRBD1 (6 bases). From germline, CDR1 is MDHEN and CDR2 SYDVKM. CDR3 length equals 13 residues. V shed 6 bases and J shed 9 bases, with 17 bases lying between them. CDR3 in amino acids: CASSSRDIRKAFF. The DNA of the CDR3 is TGTGCCAGCAGCTCCCGGGACATACGTAAAGCTTTCTTT.

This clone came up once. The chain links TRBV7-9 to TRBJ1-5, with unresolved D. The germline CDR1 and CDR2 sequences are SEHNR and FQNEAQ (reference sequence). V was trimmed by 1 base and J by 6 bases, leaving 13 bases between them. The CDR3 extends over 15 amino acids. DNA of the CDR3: TGTGCCAGCAGCTTAGGGGCGGGATCCCCTCAGCCCCAGCATTTT. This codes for CASSLGAGSPQPQHF.

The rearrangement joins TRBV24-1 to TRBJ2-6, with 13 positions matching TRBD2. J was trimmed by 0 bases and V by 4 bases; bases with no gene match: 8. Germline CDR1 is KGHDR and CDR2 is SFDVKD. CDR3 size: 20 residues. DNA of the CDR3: TGTGCCACCAGTGACCCGGGGGGACTAGCGGGATACTCTGGGGCCAACGTCCTGACTTTC. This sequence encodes CATSDPGGLAGYSGANVLTF.

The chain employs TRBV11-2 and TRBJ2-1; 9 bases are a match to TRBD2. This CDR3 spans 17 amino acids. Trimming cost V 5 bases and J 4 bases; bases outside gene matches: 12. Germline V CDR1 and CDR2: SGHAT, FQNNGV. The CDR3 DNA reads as TGTGCCAGCAGCGGGCGCATATGGCTAGCGGGGTACAATGAGCAGTTCTTC. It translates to CASSGRIWLAGYNEQFF.

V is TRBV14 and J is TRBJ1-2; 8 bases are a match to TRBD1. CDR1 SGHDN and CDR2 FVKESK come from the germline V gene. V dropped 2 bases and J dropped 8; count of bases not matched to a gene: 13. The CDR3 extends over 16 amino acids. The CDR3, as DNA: TGTGCCAGCAGCCAAAAAGGGAGACAGGGGTTGGGCGGCTACACCTTC. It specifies CASSQKGRQGLGGYTF.

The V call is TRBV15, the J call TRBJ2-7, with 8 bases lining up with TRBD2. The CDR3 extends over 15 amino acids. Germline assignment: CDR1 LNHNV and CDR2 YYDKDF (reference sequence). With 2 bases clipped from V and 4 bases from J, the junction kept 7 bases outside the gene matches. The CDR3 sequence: CATSRNSGNLYEQYF. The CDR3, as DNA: TGTGCCACCAGCAGAAATAGCGGGAATCTTTACGAGCAGTACTTC.

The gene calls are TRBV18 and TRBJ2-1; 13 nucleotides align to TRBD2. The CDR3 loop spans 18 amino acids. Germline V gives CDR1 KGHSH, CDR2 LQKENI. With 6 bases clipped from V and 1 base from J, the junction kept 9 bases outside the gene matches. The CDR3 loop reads CASSQGLAGATSYNEQFF. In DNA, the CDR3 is TGTGCCAGCTCCCAAGGACTAGCGGGAGCTACGTCCTACAATGAGCAGTTCTTC.

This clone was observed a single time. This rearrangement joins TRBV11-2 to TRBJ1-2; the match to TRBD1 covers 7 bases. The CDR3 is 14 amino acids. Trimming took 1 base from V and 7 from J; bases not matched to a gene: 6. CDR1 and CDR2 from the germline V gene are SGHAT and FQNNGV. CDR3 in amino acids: CASSLGQGVSGYTF. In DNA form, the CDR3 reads TGTGCCAGCAGCTTAGGACAGGGAGTATCTGGCTACACCTTC. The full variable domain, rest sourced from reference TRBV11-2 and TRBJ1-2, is EAGVAQSPRYKIIEKRQSVAFWCNPISGHATLYWYQQILGQGPKLLIQFQNNGVVDDSQLPKDRFSAERLKGVDSTLKIQPAKLEDSAVYLCASSLGQGVSGYTFGSGTRLTVV.

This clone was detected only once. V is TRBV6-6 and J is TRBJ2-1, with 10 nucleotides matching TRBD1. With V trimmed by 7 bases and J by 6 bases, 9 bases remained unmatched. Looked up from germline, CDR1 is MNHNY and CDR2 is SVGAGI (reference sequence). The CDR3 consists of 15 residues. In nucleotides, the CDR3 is TGTGCCAGCACTACCGGGACAGGGGTAGGCAATGAGCAGTTCTTC. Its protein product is CASTTGTGVGNEQFF.